The 21 T cell receptor beta chains presented below share a single source sample, sequenced in a study of beta chain features in type 1 diabetes. Study-wide findings and caveats: Shortening of TCRB CDR3s, moderate but significant, appeared in all four CD4+ subsets of Type 1 diabetes patients.

The sequenced template was cDNA made from the entire isolated RNA. The repertoire was sequenced with immunoSEQ multiplex PCR; TCRdb's copy has only in-frame clones and lacks some. The table lists a few hundred thousand clones, approximately 12% of them singletons. For these TCRs, the target antigens are not known. The sequenced sample consisted of naive CD4+ T cells from blood. Receptor source: a woman aged 18 to 35 with type 1 diabetes.

This clone was picked up a small number of times. V and J are TRBV9 and TRBJ2-3; D ambiguous. Germline V lookup: CDR1 SGDLS, CDR2 YYNGEE. The CDR3 totals 15 residues. V was cut by 0 bases and J by 3 bases, with 11 bases left in between. The CDR3 region is CASSVEVGRTDTQYF. Written as DNA, the CDR3 is TGTGCCAGCAGCGTAGAGGTGGGCCGAACAGATACGCAGTATTTT.

This clone has just a few counts. The rearrangement joins TRBV5-4 to TRBJ2-7, with 11 bases aligning to TRBD2. CDR1 is SGHNT and CDR2 is YYREEE in the germline V gene (reference sequence). This CDR3 contains 16 residues. Losses at the gene ends were 3 bases for V and 1 base for J; bases not matched to a gene: 6. CDR3: CASSSFGTSGSYEQYF. The CDR3 DNA sequence: TGTGCCAGCAGCTCTTTCGGGACTAGCGGTTCCTACGAGCAGTACTTC.

This clone was detected a few times. The chain links TRBV5-1 to TRBJ1-1; TRBD1 matches at 7 bases. The CDR3 length is 15 residues. V trimming: 4 bases; J trimming: 0 bases; junction bases outside the gene matches: 6. Germline V gene sequence: CDR1 SGHRS, CDR2 YFSETQ. CDR3 coding DNA: TGCGCCAGCAGCCCTAGACAGGGCGTGAACACTGAAGCTTTCTTT. Its protein product is CASSPRQGVNTEAFF.

This clone turned up a few times. V is TRBV7-2 and J is TRBJ2-1, with a tentative D call TRBD2 (6 bases). From germline, CDR1 is SGHTA and CDR2 FQGNSA. The ends were cut back, 5 bases at V and 0 bases at J, with 14 bases in the middle. The CDR3 spans 16 residues. The CDR3 is CASSTRLGSSYNEQFF. In DNA, the CDR3 is TGTGCCAGCAGCACCCGACTAGGAAGCTCCTACAATGAGCAGTTCTTC.

This clone has more than one count but fewer than ten. The rearrangement links TRBV28 to TRBJ2-7, with D maybe TRBD2 (5 bases). The CDR3 is 11 residues long. V lost 8 bases to trimming and J lost 0 bases, with 5 bases between them. Germline V gene lookup returns CDR1 MDHEN and CDR2 SYDVKM. The CDR3 is CASGSSYEQYV. CDR3 nucleotide sequence: TGTGCCAGCGGGAGCTCCTACGAGCAGTACGTC.

This chain connects TRBV7-9 to TRBJ1-1; TRBD1 is a possible D gene (5 bases). V was clipped by 6 bases and J by 2 bases, with 16 bases between them. The CDR3 contains 15 residues. CDR1 and CDR2 (germline): SEHNR, FQNEAQ (reference sequence). CDR3 sequence: CASSRTPQGNTEAFF. In DNA form, the CDR3 reads TGTGCCAGCAGTAGGACACCTCAGGGTAACACTGAAGCTTTCTTT.

V and J are TRBV5-1 and TRBJ1-4, with TRBD1 matching 7 bases. This CDR3 contains 14 residues. V lost 4 bases to trimming and J lost 5 bases; unmatched junction nucleotides: 5. Germline lookup yields CDR1 SGHRS and CDR2 YFSETQ. The CDR3 loop is CASSPGQRNEKLFF. In DNA form, the CDR3 reads TGCGCCAGCAGCCCGGGACAGAGGAATGAAAAACTGTTTTTT.

This clone was seen a few times. The chain combines TRBV11-2 with TRBJ2-3, with a possible D match to TRBD2 (5 bases). The CDR3 length is 14 residues. CDR1 and CDR2 from the germline V gene are SGHAT and FQNNGV. Trimming pared 11 bases from V and 2 bases from J, leaving 17 bases between. CDR3 nucleotides: TGTGCCTCCCGGCCCGGAGGTGTCACAGATACGCAGTATTTT. Its protein is CASRPGGVTDTQYF.

This clone was seen only a few times. The genes are TRBV7-9 and TRBJ2-1, with a possible D match to TRBD1 (6 bases). The V end lost 5 bases, the J end lost 6 bases, and 26 bases lay between the germline ends. CDR1 and CDR2 (germline): SEHNR, FQNEAQ (reference sequence). The CDR3 has 18 residues. In DNA form, the CDR3 reads TGTGCCAGCAGCGAACCCTCCAGGGGCGGGCACGCAACCAATGAGCAGTTCTTC. Encoded protein: CASSEPSRGGHATNEQFF.

Only a few counts were recorded for this clone. The chain recombines TRBV7-9 with TRBJ1-1; 11 bases map to TRBD1. V shed 1 base and J 1 base; nucleotides not matched to a gene: 2. The length of the CDR3 is 16 residues. Germline CDR1 is SEHNR and CDR2 is FQNEAQ (reference sequence). The chain's CDR3 is CASSLGGTGGNTEAFF. CDR3 coding DNA: TGTGCCAGCAGCTTAGGCGGGACAGGGGGGAACACTGAAGCTTTCTTT.

The chain employs TRBV7-9 and TRBJ1-2; D perhaps matches TRBD1 (6 bases). CDR1 is SEHNR, CDR2 FQNEAQ, per germline (reference sequence). This CDR3 has 13 amino acids. V lost 5 bases to trimming and J lost 5 bases, with 12 bases between them. The CDR3 protein is CASSAGQRYGYTF. In DNA, the CDR3 is TGTGCCAGCAGCGCTGGACAGAGATATGGCTACACCTTC.

The table lists this clone with a few counts. V usage is TRBV2 and J usage is TRBJ2-3; a weak D match, TRBD2 (6 bases). The CDR3 has 15 amino acids. V dropped 3 bases and J dropped 0 bases, with 10 bases sitting between them. Germline V gives CDR1 SNHLY, CDR2 FYNNEI. The CDR3 nucleotides read TGTGCCAGCAGTGAGGGGGGTTATAGCACAGATACGCAGTATTTT. Translated: CASSEGGYSTDTQYF.

The chain uses TRBV6-6 and TRBJ2-1; 10 bases map to TRBD2. The length of the CDR3 is 14 residues. Germline loops: CDR1 MNHNY, CDR2 SVGAGI (reference sequence). V lost 8 bases to trimming and J lost 6 bases; unmatched junction nucleotides: 7. As DNA, the CDR3 is TGTGCCAGCGCTCTGCCTAGCGGGAGCAATGAGCAGTTCTTC. This encodes CASALPSGSNEQFF.

The chain carries TRBV11-2 and TRBJ2-7; TRBD2 matches at 7 bases. This CDR3 has 15 residues. CDR1 and CDR2 from the germline V gene are SGHAT and FQNNGV. V shed 1 base and J 6 bases; nucleotides not matched to a gene: 9. The CDR3 is CASSLGQLAKVEQYV. CDR3 DNA sequence: TGTGCCAGCAGCTTAGGCCAACTAGCGAAGGTCGAGCAGTACGTC.

The chain links TRBV6-1 to TRBJ1-5; 12 nucleotides line up with TRBD1. Germline-derived CDR1 and CDR2 are MNHNS and SASEGT. The J segment lost 9 bases and the V segment lost 6 bases, leaving 6 bases of the junction unmatched. CDR3 size: 14 residues. CDR3 amino acids: CASRNRDRGRPQHF. CDR3 nucleotide sequence: TGTGCCAGCAGGAACCGGGACAGGGGGCGGCCCCAGCATTTT.

The table lists this clone with a few counts. The rearrangement joins TRBV7-3 to TRBJ2-2; D gene uncertain. The length of the CDR3 is 12 residues. Germline assignment: CDR1 SGHTA and CDR2 FQGTGA. V lost 6 bases, J lost 7 bases, and 9 bases lay in between. CDR3 in amino acids: CASSLRGGELFF. CDR3 in DNA: TGTGCCAGCAGTCTGAGAGGCGGGGAGCTGTTTTTT.

This clone has more than one count but fewer than ten. The rearrangement joins TRBV6-6 to TRBJ1-1, with D tentatively TRBD1 (6 bases). Germline V gene data show CDR1 as MNHNY and CDR2 as SVGAGI (reference sequence). V lost 6 bases and J lost 1, with 9 bases in between. This CDR3 has 13 residues. The chain's CDR3 is CASSGQKNTEAFF. As DNA, the CDR3 is TGTGCCAGCAGCGGACAGAAGAACACTGAAGCTTTCTTT.

V is TRBV28 and J is TRBJ2-7; possible D gene TRBD1, 7 bases. The germline V gene has CDR1 MDHEN and CDR2 SYDVKM. This CDR3 comprises 11 residues. V lost 6 bases and J lost 13, with 16 bases in between. This chain's CDR3 is CASSLRRDSYF. For the CDR3, the DNA is TGTGCCAGCAGCCTGAGGCGGGACAGCTACTTC.

This chain links TRBV19 with TRBJ1-5; TRBD1 is a possible D gene (5 bases). The germline CDR1 and CDR2 sequences are LNHDA and SQIVND (reference sequence). The CDR3 totals 14 residues. V lost 9 bases, J lost 2 bases, and 14 bases lay in between. The CDR3 DNA sequence: TGTGCCAGCAACCAGGGAGGGGGCAATCAGCCCCAGCATTTT. Its protein product is CASNQGGGNQPQHF.

This clone was picked up one time. The rearrangement joins TRBV7-2 to TRBJ2-1, with TRBD2 as a possible D gene (7 bases). The CDR3 has 14 residues. CDR1 is SGHTA and CDR2 is FQGNSA in the germline V gene. The germline V and J ends were trimmed by 5 bases and 0 bases, with 8 bases remaining between them. The CDR3 nucleotides are TGTGCCAGCAGCAGGGGGGGCTCCTACAATGAGCAGTTCTTC. It is translated as CASSRGGSYNEQFF.

The gene calls are TRBV2 and TRBJ2-7, with TRBD2 matching over 13 bases. CDR1 is SNHLY, CDR2 FYNNEI, per germline. This CDR3 is built from 14 residues. V was clipped by 8 bases and J by 3 bases; unmatched bases: 4. CDR3 amino acids: CASGGTSGNYEQYF. Here the CDR3 DNA reads TGTGCCAGCGGGGGGACTAGCGGGAACTACGAGCAGTACTTC.